The T cell receptor beta chain under discussion was sequenced for a study of T cell responses to AZD1222 COVID-19 vaccine (dated by TCRdb to about 2021). Study-wide context: Because spike-specific TCR depth and breadth did not differ between the two schedules, AZD1222 recipients who got a second dose at roughly 4 weeks were pooled with those who got a second dose at roughly 12 weeks. Trial participants were enrolled by age into subgroups of 18-55, 56-69 and 70-plus years, and roughly 150, 30 and 60 TCR-sequenced participants, respectively, were included in these subgroups. A total of 230 to 250 trial participants underwent TCR sequencing, of whom some 210 received two doses of AZD1222 and about 26 received two doses of the MenACWY control vaccine. What the work shows at the level of the full study, not this receptor alone: Conclusions about previously exposed vaccinees were limited because only six AZD1222 recipients were SARS-CoV-2 seropositive at baseline. Most participants were white British and females outnumbered males, and the authors suggested that clonal diversity may have been underestimated. Nearly half of unique spike-specific TCRs reportedly recognized epitopes outside regions mutated in the B.1.351 and B.1.1.7 variants. The vaccine-associated CD4 TCRs covered the entire spike protein, and the dominant responses fell in regions 160-218 and 743-854. After two AZD1222 doses, spike-specific TCR breadth and depth were significantly higher than at day 0 and than in MenACWY recipients. The 56-69-year group was small, and its depth increase did not reach significance, likely because of low power. Because no day 14 peak-response samples were available, repertoires were characterized only after the peak T cell response.

Reading the label with the study, this specimen's time point is: baseline before first vaccination. The vaccinee samples were drawn from two UK trials, COV001 and COV002, one of which was a single-blind randomized controlled phase 2/3 trial testing AZD1222 (ChAdOx1 nCoV-19) in healthy adults. Trial participant PBMC samples were collected at day 0 and day 28 after the second dose for TCRbeta chain sequencing. The CDR3 regions of human TCRbeta chains were subjected to immunosequencing. Per the authors' processing: Repertoire TCRs were checked for matches against a reference library of SARS-CoV-2-specific TCRs that had been generated using the MIRA antigen-specificity platform. Breadth meant the fraction of unique TCRs that were SARS-CoV-2-associated, whereas depth meant the fraction of total T cells that were SARS-CoV-2-associated. Using the MIRA data, every spike-specific TCR was mapped to the spike region that the TCR reacted to and assigned to either a CD4 or a CD8 class. Log10-transformed breadth and depth values were compared by one-way ANOVA with Sidak's multiple comparisons tests. The source is immuneACCESS, and TCRdb retained only in-frame sequences with V and J called. Part of the clones is not carried over; for the studies checked, unresolved V genes explain less than half of this, and the remainder is unexplained. V and J calls and clone size are those listed in that table; D and trimming were worked out from the DNA. Recorded for this sample are about 160,000 clones; roughly 90% of them occurred a single time. More than 1.4% of the sample is taken by the ten largest.

About this clone itself: The specificity of this receptor is unknown. No much larger clone is present one base from it, and per-base qualities are unavailable.

This TCR was sampled from an adult in good health. The sequences come from peripheral blood, collected on day 0 of AZD1222 vaccination.

For the CDR3, the sequence is CASSPQTGRFYEQYF. At the DNA level, the sequence is TGCGCCAGCAGCCCGCAGACAGGACGGTTCTACGAGCAGTACTTC. The chain is assembled from TRBV5-1 and TRBJ2-7, and TRBD1 may be the D gene, going by 6 matching bases. CDR3 length: 15 amino acids, cysteine to phenylalanine. Kept here is only the CDR3 DNA, which spans 45 bases and is read in frame from base 1. The germline V gene sets CDR1 to SGHRS and CDR2 to YFSETQ. The junction carries 17 bases between V and J, which are trimmed by 4 bases and 3 bases respectively.